This TCR beta chain was recovered during a study of T cells in Graves' hyperthyroidism and ophthalmopathy (dated by TCRdb to about 2019). Broadly, across the study: Peripheral blood was sampled at the time of initial diagnosis, prior to any treatment. A discovery cohort of about a hundred patients, approximately 44 with Graves' ophthalmopathy and 55 to 60 with stable Graves' hyperthyroidism, was used to find distinguishing TCR V-J signatures. An independent validation cohort of some 18 hyperthyroidism patients and approximately 17 patients who later progressed to ophthalmopathy tested prospective prediction of ophthalmopathy. For training and testing, the 80 to 100 patients in the discovery cohort were randomly divided in a 7:3 ratio. Thyroid tissue and blood T-cell repertoires from six Graves' hyperthyroidism patients were also compared in the study. After blood sampling, hyperthyroidism patients were treated with methimazole at a starting dose of 30 mg daily, and ophthalmopathy patients were treated with high-dose intravenous methylprednisolone. The paper reports TCR Vbeta CDR3 sequencing of approximately 130 peripheral blood samples: approximately 41 ophthalmopathy, 70 to 85 hyperthyroidism and about 17 progressor patients. Points the paper makes about the study in general: Ophthalmopathy was separated from stable hyperthyroidism by a 13 V-J signature model, with over 85% sensitivity and 81% to 82% specificity obtained in cross-validation and 80%/75% obtained in testing. Most expanded thyroid clonotypes (frequency above 0.001) were also detected in blood, suggesting blood repertoires may reflect thyroid immune responses. No statistical method was used to fix the sample size in advance, and group allocation was not hidden from the investigators. During validation, the model predicted progression to ophthalmopathy a median of around 6 months ahead of onset, with approximately 71% sensitivity and less than 85% specificity.

In regard to this clonotype: Its binding antigen is unknown. Within one base of it there is no much larger clone, and no base qualities were kept.

The TCR beta CDR3 regions were amplified from RNA transcripts. The TCR CDR3 was subjected to a first round of RT-PCR using the HTBI primer set and the Qiagen OneStep RT-PCR kit. Libraries were constructed in a second round of multiplex PCR, after which size selection and purification were carried out. Libraries were sequenced paired-end with 100 bp reads on an Illumina HiSeq2000. As for how the authors treated the data: Raw data were processed with SOAPnuke, discarding reads with adapters, uncalled bases, mean Phred below 15, or no exact constant-primer or identifier match. COPE v1.2.5 was used to merge the high-quality paired reads, and each unique nucleotide sequence was defined as a clonotype. MiTCR v1.1 was used to align clonotypes to the IMGT TRBV, TRBD and TRBJ reference segments. Analysis was restricted to V-J combinations with a frequency above 0.0001, which covered roughly 99% of repertoires. A TCS score was defined as the ratio of F50 (clonal expansion) to E x V (chaos), with BLOSUM62-based TCRdist applied between CDR3 peptides within each V-J. Welch's t-statistics and random forest reduced fewer than 550 V-J features to under 15, which were used in a naive Bayes classifier (R e1071). The public reads were reanalyzed by TCRdb: fastp trimming at Q25, MiXCR alignment, in-frame beta chains only. Records with the same CDR3 protein are collapsed into one entry carrying the most frequent genes and DNA. TCRdb, not the authors, supplied the V and J calls. For this sample there are 540,000 or so distinct CDR3 sequences; less than 20% appear just once. The ten largest clonotypes hold 6.5% to 8% of the sample.

Trimming takes 6 bases from V and 6 bases from J, and the germline ends sit 14 bases apart. The CDR3 covers 14 residues, taking in both the cysteine and the phenylalanine. The sequence is cut down to CDR3 DNA, 42 bases in frame from base 1. CDR1 and CDR2 are drawn from the germline V gene: SNHLY, FYNNEI. Stable Graves' hyperthyroidism was defined as the absence of progression to ophthalmopathy over 18 months of follow-up. Hyperthyroidism patients were newly diagnosed, had a disease duration of under 2 months, and were aged 18 to 65 years. Any patient with an uncontrolled infection, another autoimmune disease, pregnancy or lactation was excluded. Diagnoses were established on the basis of clinical symptoms, serum thyroxine and TRAb, thyroid ultrasound, and orbital computed tomography. Ficoll-Paque density gradient centrifugation was used to isolate PBMCs from about 9 ml of fresh peripheral blood. Total RNA was extracted using Trizol reagent, and RNA quality was assessed on an Agilent 2100 Bioanalyzer.

The origin of this receptor is a woman in her 30s with Graves' hyperthyroidism. The chain was built from TRBV2 and TRBJ2-2; the D segment is perhaps TRBD1 or TRBD2, each sharing 5 matched bases. The sample comprised blood. Read as DNA, the sequence is TGTGCCAGCAGGCCGGGACCCTCATCCGGGGAGCTGTTTTTT. It specifies CASRPGPSSGELFF.